This TCR beta chain was sequenced during a study of cytomegalovirus exposure and HLA in healthy donors. After removal of 3 bases from V and 0 bases from J, the junction contained 0 bases not matched to a gene. There are 13 residues in the CDR3. CDR1 is SGDLS and CDR2 is YYNGEE in the germline V gene. Study results and limitations: Upon later analysis, HLA-associated TCR beta chains proved more clonally expanded than other, equally common chains.

This clone has more than one count but fewer than ten. Its antigen is unknown. The PCR employed 60 Vbeta primers together with 13 Jbeta primers. Generated by immunoSEQ multiplex PCR, the TCRdb table keeps only in-frame clones and is missing some. Of roughly 160,000 clones listed, about 82% are singletons. The chain employs TRBV9 and TRBJ2-7; 7 bases map to TRBD1. The clonotype was recovered from a woman aged 30 to 39 in good health and CMV-seropositive. Sequencing was done on a sample of PBMCs. DNA of the CDR3: TGTGCCAGCAGCGGGGACAGCTCCTACGAGCAGTACTTC. Protein sequence: CASSGDSSYEQYF.